The 24 T cell receptor beta chains presented below share a single source sample, sequenced in a study of beta chain features in type 1 diabetes. Expressed TCRB transcripts were sequenced because the isolated RNA had all been reverse transcribed beforehand. Generated by immunoSEQ multiplex PCR, the TCRdb table keeps only in-frame clones and is missing some. In the table there are 900,000 or so clones, 15% to 20% of which are singletons. The sample consisted of naive CD4+ T cells from blood. The receptors derive from a woman aged 18 to 35 in good health.

This clone was detected a few times. The chain joins TRBV9 to TRBJ2-3, with D possibly matching TRBD2 (5 bases). The germline CDR1 and CDR2 sequences are SGDLS and YYNGEE. The CDR3 is made up of 15 amino acids. Deletions cut 4 bases from V and 0 bases from J, with 12 bases between. The CDR3: CASSRRADSTDTQYF. CDR3 nucleotide sequence: TGTGCCAGCAGCCGGCGGGCTGATAGCACAGATACGCAGTATTTT.

The genes are TRBV7-9 and TRBJ1-1; D is unresolved. V lost 5 bases and J lost 8, with 15 bases in between. In germline, CDR1 is SEHNR, CDR2 FQNEAQ (reference sequence). The CDR3 is 13 amino acids. Written as DNA, the CDR3 is TGTGCCAGCAGCCGTCGGGAGGGTGTAGAAGCTTTCTTT. The encoded protein is CASSRREGVEAFF.

This clone was picked up a small number of times. The V call is TRBV2, the J call TRBJ1-5; 7 positions agree with TRBD1. The ends lost 6 bases at V and 7 bases at J; junction bases unmatched: 12. Germline CDR1 is SNHLY and CDR2 is FYNNEI. The CDR3 length is 15 residues. The CDR3 DNA follows: TGTGCCAGCAGCGATACACAGGGGCCTGGACAGCCCCAGCATTTT. The encoded protein is CASSDTQGPGQPQHF.

The chain is built from TRBV7-6 and TRBJ2-7; D call uncertain. CDR3 size: 12 residues. The V gene's germline CDR1 is SGHVS and CDR2 FNYEAQ. Deletions cut 0 bases from V and 6 bases from J, with 6 bases between. The CDR3 here is CASSLAFGEQYF. The DNA for the CDR3 is TGTGCCAGCAGCTTAGCTTTCGGCGAGCAGTACTTC.

J is TRBJ1-2 and V is TRBV2; weak D call: TRBD1 (6 bases). The CDR3 sequence is 13 residues long. Trimming cost V 8 bases and J 4 bases, with 14 bases left between them. CDR1 and CDR2 (germline): SNHLY, FYNNEI. CDR3 sequence (DNA): TGTGCCAGCGGAAAGACAGGATTCTATGGCTACACCTTC. The encoded protein is CASGKTGFYGYTF. The full variable domain, in which reference TRBV2 and TRBJ1-2 provide the parts outside the CDR3, is EPEVTQTPSHQVTQMGQEVILRCVPISNHLYFYWYRQILGQKVEFLVSFYNNEISEKSEIFDDQFSVERPDGSNFTLKIRSTKLEDSAMYFCASGKTGFYGYTFGSGTRLTVV.

There are a few counts of this clone. The rearrangement links TRBV28 to TRBJ1-2, with a tentative D call TRBD1 (5 bases). The CDR3 covers 14 residues. The germline V gene has CDR1 MDHEN and CDR2 SYDVKM. V lost 4 bases and J 5 bases, leaving 14 bases between the germline ends. CDR3 protein: CASSSMGLAYGYTF. The CDR3 DNA sequence: TGTGCCAGCAGTTCCATGGGACTGGCTTATGGCTACACCTTC.

This clone was seen a few times. A read error may produce the germline difference seen at one junction end. CDR3 in DNA: TGTGCTAGCAGCTTTAGACCGAGGGATCAGCCCCAGCATTTT. Translation gives CASSFRPRDQPQHF. This sequence joins TRBV7-7 and TRBJ1-5; D unclear. The germline CDR1 and CDR2 sequences are SSHAT and FNYEAQ (reference sequence). The CDR3 has 14 residues.

The chain has TRBV2 and TRBJ2-1; 9 bases align to TRBD1. CDR1 and CDR2 (germline): SNHLY, FYNNEI. The V and J ends lost 4 bases and 4 bases, in that order; junction bases with no gene match: 2. The CDR3 totals 14 residues. The CDR3 reads CASSVGQGYNEQFF. The CDR3 nucleotides read TGTGCCAGCAGTGTCGGACAGGGGTACAATGAGCAGTTCTTC.

This clone showed up just a few times. V gene TRBV19 combines with J gene TRBJ2-3; D gene unclear. Per the germline V gene, CDR1 is LNHDA and CDR2 is SQIVND (reference sequence). Trimming pared 3 bases from V and 0 bases from J, leaving 7 bases between. The CDR3 runs 14 residues. CDR3 protein: CASSMTGSTDTQYF. DNA for the CDR3: TGTGCCAGTAGTATGACTGGGAGCACAGATACGCAGTATTTT.

The chain uses TRBV6-6 and TRBJ2-1; 7 bases are shared with TRBD1. The length of the CDR3 is 15 residues. The germline CDR1 and CDR2 sequences are MNHNY and SVGAGI (reference sequence). V lost 2 bases, J lost 4 bases, and 5 bases stayed unmatched. Here the CDR3 reads CASSYLMTGYNEQFF. Here the CDR3 DNA reads TGTGCCAGCAGTTACCTAATGACAGGGTACAATGAGCAGTTCTTC.

This sequence joins TRBV4-3 and TRBJ2-7; 7 bases fit TRBD2. Germline trimming cut 3 bases from V and 2 bases from J; bases unmatched to any gene: 10. CDR1 LGHNA and CDR2 YSLEER come from the germline V gene. CDR3 length: 16 residues. CDR3 sequence (DNA): TGCGCCAGCAGCCACTCCAGTGGCGGGAGTCCCTACGAGCAGTACTTC. Its protein product is CASSHSSGGSPYEQYF.

The chain couples TRBV11-2 to TRBJ2-4, with 12 bases identical to TRBD2. The J segment lost 6 bases and the V segment lost 1 base, leaving 10 bases of the junction unmatched. The CDR3 contains 18 residues. Germline CDR1 is SGHAT and CDR2 is FQNNGV. This CDR3 is CASSLGPSGRASRNIQYF. CDR3 bases: TGTGCCAGCAGCTTAGGTCCTAGCGGGAGGGCCTCGCGAAACATTCAGTACTTC.

This chain joins TRBV5-4 and TRBJ2-1; TRBD2 aligns across 9 bases. CDR1 is SGHNT and CDR2 is YYREEE in the germline V gene (reference sequence). CDR3 size: 15 residues. Trimming took 4 bases from V and 5 from J; bases not matched to a gene: 7. CDR3 nucleotide sequence: TGTGCCAGCAGCGCGGGACTAGCCCCGGACAATGAGCAGTTCTTC. Translated: CASSAGLAPDNEQFF. The whole variable domain, remainder taken from reference TRBV5-4 and TRBJ2-1, is ETGVTQSPTHLIKTRGQQVTLRCSSQSGHNTVSWYQQALGQGPQFIFQYYREEENGRGNFPPRFSGLQFPNYSSELNVNALELDDSALYLCASSAGLAPDNEQFFGPGTRLTVL.

This clone showed up just once. The chain is built from TRBV5-4 and TRBJ2-5; D is possibly TRBD1 or TRBD2 (6 bases each). The CDR3 has 15 amino acids. Germline assignment: CDR1 SGHNT and CDR2 YYREEE (reference sequence). Trimming shortened V by 0 bases and J by 5 bases, and 14 bases separated the two germline ends. The CDR3 loop reads CASSLDPGAGETQYF. CDR3 DNA sequence: TGTGCCAGCAGCTTGGATCCGGGGGCAGGGGAGACCCAGTACTTC.

This clone was seen more than once but under ten times. This chain links TRBV11-2 with TRBJ2-1; TRBD2 matches at 7 bases. Germline CDR1 reads SGHAT; CDR2 reads FQNNGV. CDR3 length: 18 amino acids. With V trimmed by 6 bases and J by 7 bases, 21 bases remained unmatched. The CDR3 protein is CASRPSGTIPFGENEQFF. Here the CDR3 DNA reads TGTGCCAGCAGACCATCCGGGACTATCCCCTTTGGGGAAAATGAGCAGTTCTTC.

This clone was seen a few times. The chain uses TRBV7-9 and TRBJ1-1, with D possibly matching TRBD1 (5 bases). V was cut by 8 bases and J by 0 bases, with 13 bases left in between. The V gene's germline CDR1 is SEHNR and CDR2 FQNEAQ (reference sequence). The CDR3 consists of 14 residues. The CDR3 here is CASGNQGMNTEAFF. As DNA, the CDR3 is TGTGCCAGCGGCAACCAGGGTATGAACACTGAAGCTTTCTTT.

This clone appeared a few times. A much larger clone lies a single base off, so this may be a read error. The CDR3 DNA reads TGTGCCAGCAGTTCCACCTACGAGCAGTACTTC. Encoded protein: CASSSTYEQYF. The V and J genes are TRBV2 and TRBJ2-7; D is uncertain. CDR3 length equals 11 residues. CDR1 SNHLY and CDR2 FYNNEI come from the germline V gene. V lost 5 bases to trimming and J lost 2 bases, with 4 bases between them. Looking up the rest from reference TRBV2 and TRBJ2-7 gives the full variable domain: EPEVTQTPSHQVTQMGQEVILRCVPISNHLYFYWYRQILGQKVEFLVSFYNNEISEKSEIFDDQFSVERPDGSNFTLKIRSTKLEDSAMYFCASSSTYEQYFGPGTRLTVT.

There are a few counts of this clone. The same CDR3 arises from other DNA sequences in this sample as well. The CDR3 reads CASSLVNYGYTF. The CDR3, as DNA: TGTGCCAGCAGCTTAGTTAACTATGGCTACACCTTC. The chain links TRBV7-2 to TRBJ1-2; no firm D call. The CDR3 length is 12 residues. V was trimmed by 1 base and J by 1 base, leaving 1 base between them. Germline assignment: CDR1 SGHTA and CDR2 FQGNSA. Variable domain in full (rest from reference TRBV7-2 and TRBJ1-2): GAGVSQSPSNKVTEKGKDVELRCDPISGHTALYWYRQSLGQGLEFLIYFQGNSAPDKSGLPSDRFSAERTGGSVSTLTIQRTQQEDSAVYLCASSLVNYGYTFGSGTRLTVV.

This rearrangement joins TRBV28 to TRBJ2-7; D gene uncertain. Trimming removed 3 bases from V and 2 bases from J, with 8 bases in between. CDR1 and CDR2 from the germline V gene are MDHEN and SYDVKM. The CDR3 runs to 13 residues. Here the CDR3 DNA reads TGTGCCAGCAGTTTCCAACGCACCTACGAGCAGTACTTC. Protein product: CASSFQRTYEQYF.

This clone was detected a few times. This chain connects TRBV5-1 to TRBJ2-1, with D maybe TRBD2 (5 bases). The CDR3 runs 15 residues. Germline V gene sequence: CDR1 SGHRS, CDR2 YFSETQ. Trimming took off 2 bases at V and 5 bases at J, with 14 bases between the two ends. CDR3 coding DNA: TGCGCCAGCAGCTTTTCCCCCGCCGGGAACAATGAGCAGTTCTTC. This codes for CASSFSPAGNNEQFF.

The rearrangement links TRBV5-1 to TRBJ2-3, with a tentative D call TRBD2 (6 bases). Looked up from germline, CDR1 is SGHRS and CDR2 is YFSETQ. V lost 1 base and J 6 bases, leaving 27 bases between the germline ends. CDR3 length: 19 amino acids. In nucleotides, the CDR3 is TGCGCCAGCAGCTTGATGGGGTTGGTAATTGCGGGATCCGCGGATACGCAGTATTTT. This codes for CASSLMGLVIAGSADTQYF.

This chain links TRBV9 with TRBJ1-2, with 9 bases that match TRBD1. V lost 4 bases, J lost 6 bases, and 10 bases stayed unmatched. This CDR3 is built from 15 residues. CDR1 is SGDLS and CDR2 is YYNGEE in the germline V gene. The CDR3 DNA is TGTGCCAGCAGCAACCGGGACAGGGAATGGGATGGCTACACCTTC. Its protein product is CASSNRDREWDGYTF. The whole variable domain, filled in from reference TRBV9 and TRBJ1-2, reads DSGVTQTPKHLITATGQRVTLRCSPRSGDLSVYWYQQSLDQGLQFLIQYYNGEERAKGNILERFSAQQFPDLHSELNLSSLELGDSALYFCASSNRDREWDGYTFGSGTRLTVV.

This clone showed up just a few times. The rearrangement joins TRBV29-1 to TRBJ1-2, with D maybe TRBD1 (5 bases). V lost 7 bases, J lost 8 bases, and 17 bases lay in between. CDR3 length: 12 residues. Per the germline V gene, CDR1 is SQVTM and CDR2 is ANQGSEA. CDR3 protein: CSAMGGSGGYTF. The CDR3 DNA follows: TGCAGCGCCATGGGGGGAAGCGGGGGCTACACCTTC.

This clone appeared a few times. Within the sample, other DNA sequences also encode this same CDR3. The V and J genes are TRBV6-6 and TRBJ2-3, with TRBD1 as a possible D gene (5 bases). Germline V gene sequence: CDR1 MNHNY, CDR2 SVGAGI (reference sequence). V shed 3 bases and J shed 2 bases, with 9 bases lying between them. CDR3 size: 14 residues. The CDR3 loop reads CASSYAGPTDTQYF. The CDR3 nucleotides read TGTGCCAGCAGTTATGCAGGGCCCACAGATACGCAGTATTTT.